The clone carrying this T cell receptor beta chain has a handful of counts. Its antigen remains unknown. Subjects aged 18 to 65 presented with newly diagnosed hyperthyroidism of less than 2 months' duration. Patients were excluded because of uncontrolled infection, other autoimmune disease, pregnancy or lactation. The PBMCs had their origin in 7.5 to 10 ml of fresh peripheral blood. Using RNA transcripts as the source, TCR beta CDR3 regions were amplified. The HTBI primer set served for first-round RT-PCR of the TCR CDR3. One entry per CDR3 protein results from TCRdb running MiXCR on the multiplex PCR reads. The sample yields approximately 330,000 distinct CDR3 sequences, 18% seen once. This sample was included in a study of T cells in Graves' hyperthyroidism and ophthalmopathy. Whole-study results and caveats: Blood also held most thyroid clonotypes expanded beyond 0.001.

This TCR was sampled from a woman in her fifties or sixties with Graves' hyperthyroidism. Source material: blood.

The CDR3 spells CASSTGPSADTQYF. CDR3 DNA: TGCGCCAGCAGCACAGGACCCTCGGCAGATACGCAGTATTTT. This sequence joins TRBV5-1 and TRBJ2-3; TRBD1 is a possible D gene (5 bases). In germline, CDR1 is SGHRS, CDR2 YFSETQ. The CDR3 loop spans 14 amino acids. V lost 4 bases, J lost 4 bases, and 13 bases lay in between.